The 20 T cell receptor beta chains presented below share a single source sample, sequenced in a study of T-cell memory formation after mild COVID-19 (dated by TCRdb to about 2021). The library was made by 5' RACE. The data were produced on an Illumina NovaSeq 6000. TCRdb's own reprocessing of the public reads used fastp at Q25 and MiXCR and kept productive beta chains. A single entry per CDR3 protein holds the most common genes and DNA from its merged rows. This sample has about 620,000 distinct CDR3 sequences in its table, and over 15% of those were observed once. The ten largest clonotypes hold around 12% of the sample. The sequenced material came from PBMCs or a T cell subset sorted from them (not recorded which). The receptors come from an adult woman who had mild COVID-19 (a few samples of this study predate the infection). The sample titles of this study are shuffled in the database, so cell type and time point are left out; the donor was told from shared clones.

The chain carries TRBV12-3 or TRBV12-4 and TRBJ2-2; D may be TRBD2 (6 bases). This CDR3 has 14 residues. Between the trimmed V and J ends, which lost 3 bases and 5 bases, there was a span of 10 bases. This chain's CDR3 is CASSFGGATGELFF. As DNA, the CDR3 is TGTGCCAGCAGTTTTGGAGGGGCAACCGGGGAGCTGTTTTTT.

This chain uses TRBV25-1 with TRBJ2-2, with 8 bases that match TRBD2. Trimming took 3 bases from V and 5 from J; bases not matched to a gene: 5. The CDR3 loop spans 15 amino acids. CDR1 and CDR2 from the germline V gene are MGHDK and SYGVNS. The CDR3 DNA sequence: TGTGCCAGCAGTGACGGCGGGAGGAGGACCGGGGAGCTGTTTTTT. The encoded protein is CASSDGGRRTGELFF.

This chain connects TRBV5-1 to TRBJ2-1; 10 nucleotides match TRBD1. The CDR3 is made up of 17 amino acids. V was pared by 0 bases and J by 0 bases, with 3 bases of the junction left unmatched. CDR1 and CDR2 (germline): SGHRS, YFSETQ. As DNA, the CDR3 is TGCGCCAGCAGCTTGGGGGACAGGGGCTACTCCTACAATGAGCAGTTCTTC. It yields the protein CASSLGDRGYSYNEQFF.

CDR3 sequence reads: CSAAVGANSYEQYF. CDR3 coding DNA: TGCAGTGCTGCGGTAGGGGCCAACTCCTACGAGCAGTACTTC. This chain connects TRBV20-1 to TRBJ2-7; TRBD1 might be the D (5 bases). With 5 bases removed from V and 0 bases from J, the gap between germline ends came to 14 bases. The CDR3 extends over 14 amino acids. Germline V gene data show CDR1 as DFQATT and CDR2 as SNEGSKA (reference sequence).

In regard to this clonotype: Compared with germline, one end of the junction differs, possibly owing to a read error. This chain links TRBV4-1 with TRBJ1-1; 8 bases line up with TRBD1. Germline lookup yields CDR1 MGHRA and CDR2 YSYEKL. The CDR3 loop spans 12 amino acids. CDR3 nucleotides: TGCGCCAGCAGCCTAACCGGGACAGGCCCATCTTTT. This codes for CASSLTGTGPSF.

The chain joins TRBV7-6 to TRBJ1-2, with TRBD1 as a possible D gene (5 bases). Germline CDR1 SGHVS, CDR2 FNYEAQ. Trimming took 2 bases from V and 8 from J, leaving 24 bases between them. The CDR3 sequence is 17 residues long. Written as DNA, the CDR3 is TGTGCCAGCAGCTTATACCCGATCACGAGAAGAGGGGACGGCTACACCTTC. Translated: CASSLYPITRRGDGYTF.

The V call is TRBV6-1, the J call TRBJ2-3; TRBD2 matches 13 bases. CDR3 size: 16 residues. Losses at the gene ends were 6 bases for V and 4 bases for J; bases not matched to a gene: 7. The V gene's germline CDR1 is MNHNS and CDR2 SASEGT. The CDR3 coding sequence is TGTGCCAGCAGCACACTACTAGCGGGAGGGGCAGATACGCAGTATTTT. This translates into CASSTLLAGGADTQYF.

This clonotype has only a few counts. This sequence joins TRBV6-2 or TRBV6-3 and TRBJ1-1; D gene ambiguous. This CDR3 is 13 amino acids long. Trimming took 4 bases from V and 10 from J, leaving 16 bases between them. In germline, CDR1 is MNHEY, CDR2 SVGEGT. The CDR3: CASSSPPRGRAFF. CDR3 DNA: TGTGCCAGCAGTTCCCCGCCGCGGGGAAGAGCTTTCTTT.

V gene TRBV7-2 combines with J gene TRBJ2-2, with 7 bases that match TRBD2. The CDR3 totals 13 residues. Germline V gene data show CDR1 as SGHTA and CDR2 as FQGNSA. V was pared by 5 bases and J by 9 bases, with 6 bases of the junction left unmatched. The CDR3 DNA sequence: TGTGCCAGCAGCAAGGGAGGGGTACGGGAGCTGTTTTTT. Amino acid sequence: CASSKGGVRELFF.

The CDR3 sequence is CASSLALVVVGQSYEQYF. The DNA for the CDR3 is TGTGCCAGCAGCTTAGCGTTGGTGGTGGTGGGACAGAGCTACGAGCAGTACTTC. The V and J genes are TRBV7-9 and TRBJ2-7, with 7 nucleotides matching TRBD1. This CDR3 contains 18 residues. J lost 3 bases, V lost 0 bases, and 14 bases had no gene match. Germline loops: CDR1 SEHNR, CDR2 FQNEAQ (reference sequence).

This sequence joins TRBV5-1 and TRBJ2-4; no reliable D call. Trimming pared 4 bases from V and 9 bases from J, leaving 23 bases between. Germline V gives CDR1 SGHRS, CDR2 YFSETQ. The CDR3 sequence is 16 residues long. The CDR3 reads CASSPPATTWLGIQYF. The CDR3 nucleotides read TGCGCCAGCAGCCCCCCAGCTACGACATGGTTGGGCATTCAGTACTTC. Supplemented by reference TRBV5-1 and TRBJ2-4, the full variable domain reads KAGVTQTPRYLIKTRGQQVTLSCSPISGHRSVSWYQQTPGQGLQFLFEYFSETQRNKGNFPGRFSGRQFSNSRSEMNVSTLELGDSALYLCASSPPATTWLGIQYFGAGTRLSVL.

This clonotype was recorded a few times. CDR3 nucleotides: TGTGCCAGCAGCGCAGAACCCTCGGGAAACACCATATATTTT. It yields the protein CASSAEPSGNTIYF. J is TRBJ1-3 and V is TRBV11-2; D is uncertain. The CDR3 is 14 residues long. Germline assignment: CDR1 SGHAT and CDR2 FQNNGV. The V end lost 5 bases, the J end lost 4 bases, and 12 bases lay between the germline ends.

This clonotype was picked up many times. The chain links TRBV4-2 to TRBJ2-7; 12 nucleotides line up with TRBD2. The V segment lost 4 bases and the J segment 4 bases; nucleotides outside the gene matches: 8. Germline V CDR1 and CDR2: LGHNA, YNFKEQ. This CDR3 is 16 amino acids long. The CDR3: CASSPPGLAGGYEQYF. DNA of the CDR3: TGTGCCAGCAGCCCCCCAGGCCTAGCGGGAGGGTACGAGCAGTACTTC.

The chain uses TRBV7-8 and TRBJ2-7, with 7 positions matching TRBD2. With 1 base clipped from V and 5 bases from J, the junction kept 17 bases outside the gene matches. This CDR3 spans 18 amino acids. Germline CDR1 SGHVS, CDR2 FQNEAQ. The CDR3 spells CASSLVLSLLAGAHEQYF. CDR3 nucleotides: TGTGCCAGCAGCTTAGTGTTGTCCCTTCTCGCGGGAGCCCACGAGCAGTACTTC.

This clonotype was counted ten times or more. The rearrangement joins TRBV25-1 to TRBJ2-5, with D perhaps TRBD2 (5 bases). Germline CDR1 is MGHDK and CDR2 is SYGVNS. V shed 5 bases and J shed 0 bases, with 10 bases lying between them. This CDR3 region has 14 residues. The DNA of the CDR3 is TGTGCCAGCAGTACGAGGGTGTACCAAGAGACCCAGTACTTC. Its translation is CASSTRVYQETQYF.

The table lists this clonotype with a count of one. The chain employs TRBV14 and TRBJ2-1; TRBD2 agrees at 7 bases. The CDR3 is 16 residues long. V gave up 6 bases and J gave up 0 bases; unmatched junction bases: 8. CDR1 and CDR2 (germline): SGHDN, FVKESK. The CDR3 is CASRPWEGASYNEQFF. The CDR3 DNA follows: TGTGCCAGCAGACCCTGGGAGGGAGCCTCCTACAATGAGCAGTTCTTC.

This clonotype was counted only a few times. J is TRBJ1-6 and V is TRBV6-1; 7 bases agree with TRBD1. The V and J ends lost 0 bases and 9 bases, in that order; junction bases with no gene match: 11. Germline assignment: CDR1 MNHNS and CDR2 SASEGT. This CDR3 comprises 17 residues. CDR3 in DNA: TGTGCCAGCAGTGAAGCGAGCTTTGGACAGGATGGTTCACCCCTCCACTTT. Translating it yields CASSEASFGQDGSPLHF.

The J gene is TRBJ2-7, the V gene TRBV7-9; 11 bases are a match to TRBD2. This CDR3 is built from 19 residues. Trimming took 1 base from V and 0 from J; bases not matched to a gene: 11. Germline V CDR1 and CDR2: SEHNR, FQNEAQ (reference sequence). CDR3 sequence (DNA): TGTGCCAGCAGCTTAGGCCCCCTCCTCACTAGCGGGAGCTCCTACGAGCAGTACTTC. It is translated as CASSLGPLLTSGSSYEQYF.

CDR3 protein: CSVDRPPEGAGGYTF. The CDR3 bases are TGCAGCGTTGATCGGCCCCCGGAGGGGGCAGGTGGCTACACCTTC. The chain employs TRBV29-1 and TRBJ1-2; 7 bases map to TRBD1. The CDR3 loop spans 15 amino acids. Losses at the gene ends were 3 bases for V and 7 bases for J; bases not matched to a gene: 14. CDR1 and CDR2 from the germline V gene are SQVTM and ANQGSEA.

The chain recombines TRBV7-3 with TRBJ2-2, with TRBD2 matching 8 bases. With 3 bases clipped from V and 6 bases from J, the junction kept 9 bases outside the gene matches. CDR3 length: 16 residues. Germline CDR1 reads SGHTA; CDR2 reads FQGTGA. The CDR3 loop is CASSFQYGRASGELFF. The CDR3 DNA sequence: TGTGCCAGCAGCTTCCAATACGGGAGGGCCTCCGGGGAGCTGTTTTTT.